Detailed here is one T cell receptor (beta chain). Generated by immunoSEQ multiplex PCR, the TCRdb table keeps only in-frame clones and is missing some. The sample includes roughly 180,000 clones, approximately 86% of them seen just once. V was clipped by 2 bases and J by 4 bases; unmatched bases: 5. This CDR3 comprises 14 residues. Looked up from germline, CDR1 is SGDLS and CDR2 is YYNGEE. Each participant's cohort was designated according to participant-reported clinical history. This specimen belongs to a study of blood T cell repertoires in COVID-19. The clonotype was recovered from a man between 60 and 75 years old who had recovered from COVID-19. V gene TRBV9 combines with J gene TRBJ1-1, with 7 bases aligning to TRBD1. The specimen was PBMCs or T cells enriched from blood (not recorded which). CDR3 sequence reads: CASSVHAGGTEAFF. CDR3 bases: TGTGCCAGCAGCGTCCATGCAGGGGGCACTGAAGCTTTCTTT.